This T cell receptor (beta chain) came from a study of siplizumab effects on memory and regulatory T cells. Study-level results: Mappable CD4+ clones that were alloreactive averaged roughly 69% Treg-derived with siplizumab versus 26.9% in controls. Alloreactive sequences tracing back to unstimulated CD4+ memory cells were significantly reduced by siplizumab.

This CDR3 is 15 amino acids long. Germline loops: CDR1 LGHNA, CDR2 YNFKEQ. After removal of 2 bases from V and 2 bases from J, the junction contained 3 bases not matched to a gene. This table comes from immunoSEQ multiplex PCR, and its TCRdb copy is limited to in-frame clones, with some not included. The table has about 46,000 clones, about 94% seen once. With respect to this clone: Its antigen is unidentified.

The sequenced sample was CD8+ T cells sorted from blood. The TCR was taken from a human donor in good health. The rearrangement links TRBV4-2 to TRBJ2-7; TRBD1 aligns across 10 bases. CDR3 bases: TGTGCCAGCAGCCAACCGGGACAGGGGACCTACGAGCAGTACTTC. Its protein is CASSQPGQGTYEQYF.